Sequencing of this TCR beta chain was carried out in a study of blood T cell repertoires in COVID-19. This clone was recorded a few times. Sequencing used immunoSEQ multiplex PCR; TCRdb keeps in-frame clones, though not all of them. Here the sample spans roughly 290,000 clones, approximately 86% being singletons. CDR3 length: 16 amino acids. Germline V gene sequence: CDR1 KGHSH, CDR2 LQKENI. V lost 4 bases to trimming and J lost 7 bases; unmatched junction nucleotides: 12. Sequencing used peripheral blood. The gene calls are TRBV18 and TRBJ2-1, with 8 bases aligning to TRBD2. This TCR came from a woman between 50 and 59 years old with active or convalescent COVID-19. This CDR3 reads CASSLPPGRAVNEQFF. The CDR3 nucleotides are TGTGCCAGCTCACTCCCCCCCGGGAGGGCCGTGAATGAGCAGTTCTTC.